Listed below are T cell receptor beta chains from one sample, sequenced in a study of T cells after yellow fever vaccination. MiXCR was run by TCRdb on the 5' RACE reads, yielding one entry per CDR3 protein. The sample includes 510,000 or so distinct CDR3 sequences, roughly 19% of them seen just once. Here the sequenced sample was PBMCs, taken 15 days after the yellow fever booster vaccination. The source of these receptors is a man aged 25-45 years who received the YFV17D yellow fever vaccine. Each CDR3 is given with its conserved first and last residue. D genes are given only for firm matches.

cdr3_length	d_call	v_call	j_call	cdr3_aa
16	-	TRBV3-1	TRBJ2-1	CASSQDGGVAANEQFF
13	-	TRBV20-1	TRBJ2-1	CSARRDRYNEQFF
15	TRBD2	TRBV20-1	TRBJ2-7	CSARPGTSAAYEQYF
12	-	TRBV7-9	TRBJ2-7	CASSIGQWEQYF
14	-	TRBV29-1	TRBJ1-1	CSVSLIDKNTEAFF
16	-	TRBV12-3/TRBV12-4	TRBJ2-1	CASSWSQRGWNNEQFF
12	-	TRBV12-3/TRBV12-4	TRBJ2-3	CASTSGTDTQYF
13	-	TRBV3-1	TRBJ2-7	CASRYTGSDEQYF
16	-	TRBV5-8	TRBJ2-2	CASSPRGIPDTGELFF
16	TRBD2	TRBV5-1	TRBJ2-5	CASSLALAGTAETQYF
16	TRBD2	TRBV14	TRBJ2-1	CASSQWPSGRGSEQFF
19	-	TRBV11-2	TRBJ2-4	CASSSPEWVSALAKNIQYF
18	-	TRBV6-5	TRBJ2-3	CASSYSGWERLSTDTQYF
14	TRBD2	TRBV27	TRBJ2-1	CASSLRVAGGEQFF
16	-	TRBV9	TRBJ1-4	CASSVGGWQGLEKLFF
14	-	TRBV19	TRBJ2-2	CASTYTDARGELFF
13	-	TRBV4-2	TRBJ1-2	CASSQEPDYGYTF
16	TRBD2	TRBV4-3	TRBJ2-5	CASSQSGLAGLETQYF
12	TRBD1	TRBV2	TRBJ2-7	CARGQGSYEQYF
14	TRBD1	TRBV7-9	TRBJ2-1	CASTNRGRLGEQFF
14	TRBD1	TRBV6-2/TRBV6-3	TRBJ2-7	CASSPWTGGAEQYF
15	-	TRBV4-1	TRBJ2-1	CASRLTGGGYNEQFF
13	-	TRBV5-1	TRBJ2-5	CASSLSSRETQYF
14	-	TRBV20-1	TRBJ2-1	CSARGAGVSDEQFF
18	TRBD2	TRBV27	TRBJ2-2	CASSLLGIAGANTGELFF
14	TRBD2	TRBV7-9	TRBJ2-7	CASSDSGRAGEQYF
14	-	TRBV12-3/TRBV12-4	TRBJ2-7	CASSFIAGNTEQYF
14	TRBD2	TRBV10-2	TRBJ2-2	CASSETSGHGELFF
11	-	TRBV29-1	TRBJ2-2	CSVGNTGELFF
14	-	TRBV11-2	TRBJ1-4	CASSLGLGGEKLFF
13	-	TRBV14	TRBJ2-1	CASSRSAYNEQFF
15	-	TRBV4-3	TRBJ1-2	CASSQDQGANYGYTF
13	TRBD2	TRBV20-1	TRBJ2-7	CSATGTSVYEQYF
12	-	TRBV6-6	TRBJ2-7	CASVDGTYEQYF
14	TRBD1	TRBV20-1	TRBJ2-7	CSASPGDRVYEQYF
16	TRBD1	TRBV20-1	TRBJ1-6	CSGRIEWDRPNSPLHF
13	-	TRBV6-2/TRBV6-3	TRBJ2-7	CASSSTYSYEQYF
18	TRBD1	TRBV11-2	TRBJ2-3	CASSTPGQGAPYTDTQYF
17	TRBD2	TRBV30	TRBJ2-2	CAWSVTSGRARTGELFF
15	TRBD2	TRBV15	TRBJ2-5	CATSRGGREGGAQYF
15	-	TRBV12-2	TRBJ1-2	CASRLIGCSNYGYTF
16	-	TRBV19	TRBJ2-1	CASSLTWSNRANEQFF
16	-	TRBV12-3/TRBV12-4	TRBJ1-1	CASTDGVRGGSTEAFF
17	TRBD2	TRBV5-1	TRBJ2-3	CASSDQGLAGDTDTQYF
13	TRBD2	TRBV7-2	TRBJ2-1	CASSLEREFVVFF
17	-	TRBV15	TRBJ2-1	CATSRLSLGATYNEQFF
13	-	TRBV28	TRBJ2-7	CASNDSFDYEQYF
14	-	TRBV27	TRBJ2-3	CASSPSPHTDTQYF
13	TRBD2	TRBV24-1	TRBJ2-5	CATVWDYQETQYF
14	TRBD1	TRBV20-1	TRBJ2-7	CSAYRQGVGNEQYF
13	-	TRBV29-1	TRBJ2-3	CSVEDARSDTQYF
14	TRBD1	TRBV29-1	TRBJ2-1	CSVAQGAIFNEQFF